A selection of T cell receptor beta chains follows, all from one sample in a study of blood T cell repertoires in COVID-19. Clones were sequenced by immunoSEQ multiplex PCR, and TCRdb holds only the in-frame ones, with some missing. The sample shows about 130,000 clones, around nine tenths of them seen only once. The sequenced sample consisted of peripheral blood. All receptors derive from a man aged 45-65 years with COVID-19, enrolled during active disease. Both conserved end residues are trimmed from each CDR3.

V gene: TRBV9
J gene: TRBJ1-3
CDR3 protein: ASSVTRGFQGDTIY

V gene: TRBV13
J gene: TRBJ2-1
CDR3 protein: ASSFLGQGSRNEQF

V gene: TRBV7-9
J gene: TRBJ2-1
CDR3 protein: ASSLERTYNEQF

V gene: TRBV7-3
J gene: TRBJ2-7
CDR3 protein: ASSSGAGGEQY

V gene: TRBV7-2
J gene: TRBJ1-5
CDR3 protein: ASSTDHRGSNQPQH

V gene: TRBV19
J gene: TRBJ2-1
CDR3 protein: ASSPRLAGESYNEQF

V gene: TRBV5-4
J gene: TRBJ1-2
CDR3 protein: ASSLTGSLYGYT

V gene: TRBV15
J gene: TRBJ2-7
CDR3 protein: ATSRVGNYEQY

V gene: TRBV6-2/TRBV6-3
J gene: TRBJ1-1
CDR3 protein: ASGRSPEGFMNTEAF

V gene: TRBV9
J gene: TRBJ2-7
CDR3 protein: ASSPRGGSVGDEQY

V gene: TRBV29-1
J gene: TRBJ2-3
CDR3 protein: SGHRGPDTQY

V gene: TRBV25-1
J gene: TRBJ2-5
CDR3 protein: ASSDAGGLETQY

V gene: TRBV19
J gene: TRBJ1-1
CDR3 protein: ASRRNTEAF

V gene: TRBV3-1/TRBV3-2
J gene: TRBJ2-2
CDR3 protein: ASSRSGNTGELF

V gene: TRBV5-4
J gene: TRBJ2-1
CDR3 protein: ASEAGDNEQF

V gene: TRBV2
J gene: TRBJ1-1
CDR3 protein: ASSLGAPNTEAF

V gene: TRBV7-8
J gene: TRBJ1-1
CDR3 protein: ASSSGQGDTEAF

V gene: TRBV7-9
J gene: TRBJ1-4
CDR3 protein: ASSSPRGEKLF

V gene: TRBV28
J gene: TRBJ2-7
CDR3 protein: ASSTSGSAYEQY

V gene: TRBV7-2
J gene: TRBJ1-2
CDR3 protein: ASSLDRELGYT

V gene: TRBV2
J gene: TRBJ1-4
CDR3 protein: ASRSGTGKEKLF

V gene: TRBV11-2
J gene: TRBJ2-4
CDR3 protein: ASSRGLAKNIQY

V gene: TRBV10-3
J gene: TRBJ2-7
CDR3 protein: AISGTGGNEQY